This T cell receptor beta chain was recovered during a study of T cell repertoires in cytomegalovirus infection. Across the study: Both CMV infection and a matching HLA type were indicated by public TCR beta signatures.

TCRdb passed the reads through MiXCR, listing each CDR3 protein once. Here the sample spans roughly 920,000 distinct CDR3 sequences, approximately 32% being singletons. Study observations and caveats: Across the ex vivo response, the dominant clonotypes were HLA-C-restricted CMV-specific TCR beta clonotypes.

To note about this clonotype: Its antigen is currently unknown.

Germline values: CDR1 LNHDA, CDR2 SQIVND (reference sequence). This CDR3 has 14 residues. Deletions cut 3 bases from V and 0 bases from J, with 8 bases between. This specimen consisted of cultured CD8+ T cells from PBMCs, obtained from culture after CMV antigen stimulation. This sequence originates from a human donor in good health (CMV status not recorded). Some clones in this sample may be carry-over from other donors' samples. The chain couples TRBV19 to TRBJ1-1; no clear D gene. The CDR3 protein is CASSIRGMNTEAFF. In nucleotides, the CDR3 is TGTGCCAGTAGTATCCGGGGAATGAACACTGAAGCTTTCTTT.